This TCR beta chain was identified in a study of PD-L1 blockade in urothelial cancer. Concerning this clone: As yet, its antigen is unknown.

Sequenced by immunoSEQ multiplex PCR; TCRdb stores in-frame clones only, minus some. This sample carries 35,000 to 45,000 clones, roughly four fifths of them seen once, and the ten largest clones take approximately 3.5%. Sample contribution per patient ranged from 1 to 8, covering pretreatment and on-treatment. The junction had 8 bases not matched to a gene; V was cut back by 4 bases and J by 4 bases. This CDR3 is 15 amino acids long. In germline, CDR1 is SGHNT, CDR2 YYREEE (reference sequence). General study points: When measured at 3 weeks, tumor-associated blood clones expanded more in durable-benefit patients.

The TCR comes from a man in his 70s with urothelial cancer. The starting material was PBMCs, obtained around atezolizumab (anti-PD-L1) treatment. This chain joins TRBV5-4 and TRBJ2-1; 7 bases are a match to TRBD2. The CDR3 is CASSSGTARYNEQFF. CDR3 nucleotides: TGTGCCAGCAGCAGCGGGACGGCTAGATACAATGAGCAGTTCTTC.